Below are 10 T cell receptor beta chains sequenced from a single sample in a study of blood T cells in healthy people across ages. Together with a sample-barcoded 5' primer, a J-beta primer mix was included in a second PCR lasting about 7 to 11 cycles. TCRdb re-derived calls from the 5' RACE reads in MiXCR, one entry per CDR3 protein. The repertoire holds around 1,700,000 distinct CDR3 sequences, with approximately 30% as singletons. The sequenced sample consisted of blood. The source of these receptors is a woman aged 30 to 39 in good health.

This clonotype was seen a few times. The genes are TRBV10-3 and TRBJ2-5; possibly TRBD2 for D (5 bases). The ends were cut back, 6 bases at V and 5 bases at J, with 10 bases in the middle. The CDR3 extends over 12 amino acids. Germline V gene lookup returns CDR1 ENHRY and CDR2 SYGVKD. This CDR3 reads CAISSPGETQYF. The CDR3 DNA is TGTGCCATCAGCTCACCGGGGGAGACCCAGTACTTC.

The table lists this clonotype with a few counts. The rearrangement uses TRBV6-5 and TRBJ2-7; TRBD2 aligns across 13 bases. CDR3 length: 15 residues. V lost 4 bases to trimming and J lost 2 bases; unmatched junction nucleotides: 2. Looked up from germline, CDR1 is MNHEY and CDR2 is SVGAGI. CDR3 protein: CASSWGTSGTYEQYF. DNA of the CDR3: TGTGCCAGCAGTTGGGGGACTAGCGGGACCTACGAGCAGTACTTC.

J is TRBJ2-3 and V is TRBV5-1; 12 positions agree with TRBD2. J was trimmed by 3 bases and V by 0 bases; bases with no gene match: 8. The CDR3 is 18 residues long. Germline V gene lookup returns CDR1 SGHRS and CDR2 YFSETQ. CDR3 region: CASSLGLAGGPKTDTQYF. CDR3 bases: TGCGCCAGCAGCTTGGGGCTAGCGGGGGGGCCGAAAACAGATACGCAGTATTTT.

The chain has TRBV20-1 and TRBJ1-4; maybe TRBD1 (6 bases). The germline gives CDR1 DFQATT, CDR2 SNEGSKA (reference sequence). The CDR3 loop spans 14 amino acids. V was shortened by 7 bases and J by 3 bases, with 15 bases between the two germline ends. As DNA, the CDR3 is TGCAGTGTCAGGGGCCAGCCGCCTAATGAAAAACTGTTTTTT. Protein product: CSVRGQPPNEKLFF.

In its sample, this clonotype was seen many times. J is TRBJ1-2 and V is TRBV15; D is uncertain. This CDR3 region has 13 residues. V lost 3 bases, J lost 8 bases, and 13 bases lay in between. Germline V lookup: CDR1 LNHNV, CDR2 YYDKDF (reference sequence). The CDR3 DNA follows: TGTGCCACCAGCAGGGGCCAACCTCAAGGCTACACCTTC. Its translation is CATSRGQPQGYTF.

The chain links TRBV4-3 to TRBJ2-3; D gene ambiguous. The germline V gene has CDR1 LGHNA and CDR2 YSLEER. V shed 3 bases and J shed 0 bases, with 7 bases lying between them. The CDR3 runs 14 residues. The CDR3 nucleotides read TGCGCCAGCAGCCACGATACAAGCACAGATACGCAGTATTTT. It is translated as CASSHDTSTDTQYF.

V usage is TRBV7-9 and J usage is TRBJ2-5; TRBD2 agrees at 9 bases. The CDR3 consists of 15 residues. After removal of 3 bases from V and 5 bases from J, the junction contained 7 bases not matched to a gene. CDR1 is SEHNR and CDR2 is FQNEAQ in the germline V gene (reference sequence). The CDR3 DNA reads TGTGCCAGCAGCTTGGAGCGGGGGGCTGGGGAGACCCAGTACTTC. Translating it yields CASSLERGAGETQYF. Combining the CDR3 with reference TRBV7-9 and TRBJ2-5 gives the whole variable domain DTGVSQNPRHKITKRGQNVTFRCDPISEHNRLYWYRQTLGQGPEFLTYFQNEAQLEKSRLLSDRFSAERPKGSFSTLEIQRTEQGDSAMYLCASSLERGAGETQYFGPGTRLLVL.

The table lists this clonotype with many counts. The chain has TRBV29-1 and TRBJ2-4, with 9 bases identical to TRBD1. Germline V gene sequence: CDR1 SQVTM, CDR2 ANQGSEA. CDR3 size: 14 residues. The junction had 10 bases not matched to a gene; V was cut back by 6 bases and J by 7 bases. The CDR3 here is CSVVLGTGWNIQYF. The CDR3 DNA follows: TGCAGCGTCGTATTAGGGACAGGGTGGAACATTCAGTACTTC.

This clonotype turned up a few times. J is TRBJ1-1 and V is TRBV10-3; D remains ambiguous. Germline V gives CDR1 ENHRY, CDR2 SYGVKD. V shed 3 bases and J shed 4 bases, with 6 bases lying between them. This CDR3 is built from 12 residues. The CDR3 sequence is CAISDHGTEAFF. In nucleotides, the CDR3 is TGTGCCATCAGTGATCATGGCACTGAAGCTTTCTTT.

As concerns this clonotype: This clone may be a read error of a much larger clone one base away. The conserved phenylalanine or tryptophan is not found at the CDR3 terminus, so this likely reflects a read error. The genes are TRBV7-9 and TRBJ1-2, with D possibly being TRBD1 (5 bases). In germline, CDR1 is SEHNR, CDR2 FQNEAQ (reference sequence). This CDR3 spans 14 amino acids. Trimming took off 7 bases at V and 8 bases at J, with 20 bases between the two ends. CDR3: CASTVGAQHRGYTV. CDR3 bases: TGTGCCAGCACCGTAGGTGCCCAGCACAGGGGCTACACCGTC.